Here is one TCR beta chain with its context. Measured with immunoSEQ multiplex PCR; TCRdb has only the in-frame clones, and not every one. This table holds 15,000 or so clones, approximately 83% found once. The sample originates from a study of blood T cell repertoires in COVID-19. Overall study: The origin of the acute and convalescent COVID-19 samples was the United States, Italy and Spain.

The germline gives CDR1 LNHNV, CDR2 YYDKDF (reference sequence). V lost 0 bases and J lost 7; bases outside the gene matches: 5. This CDR3 spans 15 amino acids. The chain links TRBV15 to TRBJ1-2; 10 nucleotides agree with TRBD1. The specimen sequenced was peripheral blood. This receptor was identified in a woman aged 60 to 75 with acute or convalescent COVID-19. This CDR3 reads CATSRDGQGEGGYTF. CDR3 nucleotides: TGTGCCACCAGCAGAGATGGACAGGGGGAGGGTGGCTACACCTTC. Full variable domain (outside the CDR3, taken from reference TRBV15 and TRBJ1-2): DAMVIQNPRYQVTQFGKPVTLSCSQTLNHNVMYWYQQKSSQAPKLLFHYYDKDFNNEADTPDNFQSRRPNTSFCFLDIRSPGLGDTAMYLCATSRDGQGEGGYTFGSGTRLTVV.